Listed here are 28 T cell receptor beta chains from one sample, sequenced in a study of spatial heterogeneity in lung cancer. In TCRdb, the 5' RACE reads were re-called with MiXCR into one record per CDR3 protein. The sample consists of about 10,000 distinct CDR3 sequences, roughly 22% of them appearing once. Time point in this sample: blood at routine non-recurrence follow-up after resection. Sample: PBMCs, taken at follow-up. The source is a male donor with early-stage non-small cell lung cancer.

The chain links TRBV29-1 to TRBJ2-7, with 9 nucleotides matching TRBD1. V shed 4 bases and J 5 bases; nucleotides not matched to a gene: 9. There are 14 residues in the CDR3. Germline CDR1 is SQVTM and CDR2 is ANQGSEA. This CDR3 reads CSVGTGTGKNEQYF. Here the CDR3 DNA reads TGCAGCGTTGGGACCGGGACAGGGAAAAACGAGCAGTACTTC.

By frequency in the sample, this clonotype is medium-sized. The gene calls are TRBV7-2 and TRBJ1-1; TRBD1 matches 8 bases. In germline, CDR1 is SGHTA, CDR2 FQGNSA. CDR3 length: 13 residues. V was pared by 5 bases and J by 4 bases, with 3 bases of the junction left unmatched. In DNA, the CDR3 is TGTGCCAGCAGCCCAGGGGGCCTCACTGAAGCTTTCTTT. It is translated as CASSPGGLTEAFF.

This clonotype has a count of ten or more. V is TRBV7-6 and J is TRBJ2-1; possibly TRBD1 for D (5 bases). CDR3 size: 16 residues. Germline-derived CDR1 and CDR2 are SGHVS and FNYEAQ. V gave up 4 bases and J gave up 0 bases, with 13 bases separating them. The CDR3 DNA is TGTGCCAGCAGCTCCTCGCAGGGCAGCTCCTACAATGAGCAGTTCTTC. Amino acid sequence: CASSSSQGSSYNEQFF.

This clonotype rates as medium-sized. The final CDR3 position lacks the conserved phenylalanine or tryptophan, pointing to a likely read error. CDR3 coding DNA: TGTGCCAGCAGTTTACAGGGGAACTATGGCTACACCTCC. It codes for CASSLQGNYGYTS. The V call is TRBV28, the J call TRBJ1-2, with a possible D match to TRBD1 (6 bases). This CDR3 region has 13 residues. Germline V gene data show CDR1 as MDHEN and CDR2 as SYDVKM. The V and J ends lost 2 bases and 2 bases respectively, with 6 bases between them.

The rearrangement uses TRBV10-3 and TRBJ1-1, with D perhaps matching TRBD1 (5 bases). Trimming cost V 3 bases and J 5 bases, with 13 bases left between them. Germline V gives CDR1 ENHRY, CDR2 SYGVKD. The CDR3 totals 14 residues. CDR3 protein: CAISERGEETEAFF. The CDR3 DNA sequence: TGTGCCATCAGTGAAAGAGGGGAGGAAACTGAAGCTTTCTTT.

This clonotype is medium-sized (0.01 to 0.1%) in the sample. The V call is TRBV6-6, the J call TRBJ1-1; TRBD1 matches 7 bases. Germline V CDR1 and CDR2: MNHNY, SVGAGI (reference sequence). The CDR3 is made up of 14 amino acids. With V trimmed by 5 bases and J by 6 bases, 9 bases remained unmatched. CDR3 nucleotide sequence: TGTGCCAGCAGTCCACGACAGGGAATGGCTGAAGCTTTCTTT. It is translated as CASSPRQGMAEAFF.

This clonotype showed up many times. The genes are TRBV18 and TRBJ2-7, with D uncertain. This CDR3 is 14 amino acids long. V was pared by 1 base and J by 3 bases, with 10 bases between. Germline loops: CDR1 KGHSH, CDR2 LQKENI. The CDR3 DNA is TGTGCCAGCTCACCACGGAGAGACGGCTACGAGCAGTACTTC. It specifies CASSPRRDGYEQYF.

The V gene is TRBV27, the J gene TRBJ2-3; 12 nucleotides agree with TRBD2. CDR3 size: 14 residues. J lost 4 bases, V lost 4 bases, and 0 bases had no gene match. Germline loops: CDR1 MNHEY, CDR2 SMNVEV (reference sequence). As DNA, the CDR3 is TGTGCCAGCAGTTCTAGCGGGGGGGCAGATACGCAGTATTTT. Its translation is CASSSSGGADTQYF.

In this sample, this clonotype is medium-sized (0.01 to 0.1%). The J gene is TRBJ2-7, the V gene TRBV21-1; the table's D call TRBD1 went unverified against the DNA. TRBV21-1 is a pseudogene locus. The CDR3 covers 13 residues. CDR3 DNA: TGTGCCGGGGGCACTGGGAATTCCTACGAGCAGTACTTC. Amino acids: CAGGTGNSYEQYF.

This clonotype appeared many times. J is TRBJ2-3 and V is TRBV29-1; 12 positions match TRBD2. CDR3 length: 15 residues. The ends lost 3 bases at V and 3 bases at J; junction bases unmatched: 4. Germline loops: CDR1 SQVTM, CDR2 ANQGSEA. The CDR3 spells CSVETSGSRTDTQYF. The CDR3 DNA follows: TGCAGCGTTGAGACTAGCGGGAGTCGAACAGATACGCAGTATTTT.

This clonotype is termed medium-sized. The rearrangement uses TRBV3-1 and TRBJ2-3; D unresolved. Germline values: CDR1 LGHDT, CDR2 YNNKEL (reference sequence). The CDR3 length is 14 residues. V shed 4 bases and J shed 5 bases, with 13 bases lying between them. The CDR3 loop reads CASSPQLTLDTQYF. The CDR3 nucleotides are TGTGCCAGCAGCCCTCAATTGACTCTAGATACGCAGTATTTT.

V is TRBV27 and J is TRBJ2-1, with 11 bases lining up with TRBD2. V gave up 5 bases and J gave up 0 bases; unmatched junction bases: 9. The CDR3 is 18 residues long. From germline, CDR1 is MNHEY and CDR2 SMNVEV (reference sequence). The chain's CDR3 is CASSPASGRTSSYNEQFF. The CDR3 DNA is TGTGCCAGCAGTCCGGCTAGCGGGAGGACCAGCTCCTACAATGAGCAGTTCTTC.

The chain couples TRBV7-3 to TRBJ1-1; TRBD1 agrees at 7 bases. In germline, CDR1 is SGHTA, CDR2 FQGTGA. CDR3 length equals 13 residues. V dropped 5 bases and J dropped 4; count of bases not matched to a gene: 4. Here the CDR3 reads CASSTQGGTEAFF. The CDR3 DNA follows: TGTGCCAGCAGCACTCAGGGGGGCACTGAAGCTTTCTTT.

This clonotype ranks as medium-sized. This chain uses TRBV7-2 with TRBJ1-5, with D tentatively TRBD1 (5 bases). Trimming left V 3 bases short and J 1 base short, with 7 bases between. Germline loops: CDR1 SGHTA, CDR2 FQGNSA. CDR3 length equals 14 residues. The CDR3 reads CASSFSGSNQPQHF. CDR3 coding DNA: TGTGCCAGCAGCTTTTCAGGGAGCAATCAGCCCCAGCATTTT.

This clonotype was observed at least ten times. The chain carries TRBV15 and TRBJ2-3; D unclear. V gave up 2 bases and J gave up 9 bases, with 21 bases separating them. The CDR3 runs 16 residues. Germline assignment: CDR1 LNHNV and CDR2 YYDKDF (reference sequence). The CDR3: CATSRSPGPADGTQYF. The CDR3 DNA sequence: TGTGCCACCAGCAGATCGCCCGGGCCGGCGGACGGGACGCAGTATTTT. Together with reference TRBV15 and TRBJ2-3, the CDR3 gives the full variable domain: DAMVIQNPRYQVTQFGKPVTLSCSQTLNHNVMYWYQQKSSQAPKLLFHYYDKDFNNEADTPDNFQSRRPNTSFCFLDIRSPGLGDTAMYLCATSRSPGPADGTQYFGPGTRLTVL.

This sequence joins TRBV4-2 and TRBJ2-1; D remains ambiguous. CDR3 size: 14 residues. Trimming shortened V by 0 bases and J by 10 bases, and 13 bases separated the two germline ends. The germline V gene has CDR1 LGHNA and CDR2 YNFKEQ. The CDR3 nucleotides are TGTGCCAGCAGCCAAGAGGGCGACTCGGCCGAGCAGTTCTTC. Protein product: CASSQEGDSAEQFF.

J is TRBJ1-1 and V is TRBV7-3, with a weak D call TRBD1 (5 bases). The CDR3 extends over 13 amino acids. Trimming left V 2 bases short and J 5 bases short, with 9 bases between. CDR1 is SGHTA, CDR2 FQGTGA, per germline. CDR3 DNA sequence: TGTGCCAGCAGCTTACAGGGAAGGACTGAAGCTTTCTTT. Its translation is CASSLQGRTEAFF.

By share of the sample, this clonotype is medium-sized. This chain links TRBV19 with TRBJ2-2; D gene unclear. V shed 4 bases and J shed 0 bases, with 3 bases lying between them. Germline lookup yields CDR1 LNHDA and CDR2 SQIVND (reference sequence). This CDR3 region has 13 residues. The CDR3 sequence: CASSRANTGELFF. The DNA for the CDR3 is TGTGCCAGTAGTAGAGCGAACACCGGGGAGCTGTTTTTT. Supplemented by reference TRBV19 and TRBJ2-2, the full variable domain reads DGGITQSPKYLFRKEGQNVTLSCEQNLNHDAMYWYRQDPGQGLRLIYYSQIVNDFQKGDIAEGYSVSREKKESFPLTVTSAQKNPTAFYLCASSRANTGELFFGEGSRLTVL.

This clonotype is medium-sized within its sample. V usage is TRBV3-1 and J usage is TRBJ2-3, with D perhaps TRBD1 (5 bases). Per the germline V gene, CDR1 is LGHDT and CDR2 is YNNKEL (reference sequence). Deletions cut 0 bases from V and 7 bases from J, with 14 bases between. This CDR3 spans 15 amino acids. For the CDR3, the DNA is TGTGCCAGCAGCCAAGAAGGGGCGCAAAGGAATACGCAGTATTTT. This gives the protein CASSQEGAQRNTQYF.

CDR3 bases: TGTGCCACCACCCTCGGGGGTGGTACGCAGTATTTT. Protein sequence: CATTLGGGTQYF. The chain combines TRBV24-1 with TRBJ2-3; D might be TRBD2 (6 bases). Germline V gives CDR1 KGHDR, CDR2 SFDVKD. This CDR3 is built from 12 residues. V shed 8 bases and J shed 8 bases, with 13 bases lying between them.

Ten or more counts support this clonotype. For the CDR3, the DNA is TGTGCCAGCAGACCTCCGGTAGGACACCAGTTTCATGAGCAGTTCTTC. It encodes CASRPPVGHQFHEQFF. The gene calls are TRBV27 and TRBJ2-1, with a tentative D call TRBD1 (5 bases). V was pared by 6 bases and J by 8 bases, with 23 bases between. Germline V gene data show CDR1 as MNHEY and CDR2 as SMNVEV (reference sequence). CDR3 length: 16 amino acids.

The rearrangement joins TRBV10-3 to TRBJ2-1; 14 nucleotides agree with TRBD2. The CDR3 contains 17 residues. J gave up 9 bases and V 5 bases, and 12 bases lay outside the gene matches. CDR1 is ENHRY, CDR2 SYGVKD, per germline. In DNA, the CDR3 is TGTGCCATCAGTCTAGGAGGGACTAGCGGGAGATTGGTTGAGCAGTTCTTC. Protein: CAISLGGTSGRLVEQFF.

This clonotype occurred many times. J is TRBJ2-3 and V is TRBV28; 12 bases line up with TRBD2. Germline V gene data show CDR1 as MDHEN and CDR2 as SYDVKM. The CDR3 consists of 15 residues. V dropped 7 bases and J dropped 4; count of bases not matched to a gene: 6. The DNA for the CDR3 is TGTGCCAGCACCCTAGCGGGAGGGCCTGCAGATACGCAGTATTTT. This gives the protein CASTLAGGPADTQYF.

This clonotype was observed a few times. The CDR3 here is CATLNLGPLYNEQFF. The DNA for the CDR3 is TGTGCCACCCTAAACCTGGGACCGCTCTACAATGAGCAGTTCTTC. This rearrangement joins TRBV10-3 to TRBJ2-1, with D possibly called TRBD1 or TRBD2 (5 bases each). V was trimmed by 10 bases and J by 3 bases, leaving 19 bases between them. CDR1 and CDR2 (germline): ENHRY, SYGVKD. The CDR3 contains 15 residues.

This clonotype was recorded many times. V gene TRBV28 combines with J gene TRBJ2-6; possibly TRBD1 for D (5 bases). The V and J ends lost 2 bases and 0 bases respectively, with 14 bases between them. This CDR3 has 18 residues. Germline V gene sequence: CDR1 MDHEN, CDR2 SYDVKM. CDR3 in amino acids: CASSLGRALLSGANVLTF. CDR3 in DNA: TGTGCCAGCAGTTTAGGCAGGGCCCTCCTCTCTGGGGCCAACGTCCTGACTTTC.

A few counts support this clonotype. This chain connects TRBV6-4 to TRBJ2-7, with D perhaps TRBD1 (6 bases). The CDR3 length is 15 residues. V was clipped by 8 bases and J by 2 bases, with 19 bases between them. Germline CDR1 is MRHNA and CDR2 is SNTAGT. CDR3 in DNA: TGTGCCAGCGCTCAGTATCCAGGGGCGACCTACGAGCAGTACTTC. Translated: CASAQYPGATYEQYF.

This clonotype was recorded many times. V usage is TRBV29-1 and J usage is TRBJ2-1; D is possibly TRBD1 or TRBD2 (5 bases each). V shed 4 bases and J shed 3 bases, with 10 bases lying between them. The CDR3 covers 13 residues. The germline gives CDR1 SQVTM, CDR2 ANQGSEA. As DNA, the CDR3 is TGCAGCGTTGGAGGGGTTAACTACAATGAGCAGTTCTTC. Translating it yields CSVGGVNYNEQFF.

This clonotype was recorded many times. J is TRBJ2-1 and V is TRBV9, with 9 bases aligning to TRBD1. The CDR3 extends over 16 amino acids. In germline, CDR1 is SGDLS, CDR2 YYNGEE. The J segment lost 4 bases and the V segment lost 4 bases, leaving 9 bases of the junction unmatched. CDR3 sequence: CASSPGTGLSYNEQFF. CDR3 DNA sequence: TGTGCCAGCAGCCCGGGGACAGGGCTGTCTTACAATGAGCAGTTCTTC.